This TCR beta chain was captured by sequencing in a study of CD8 T cells in ankylosing spondylitis (dated by TCRdb to the late 2010s). Regarding the complete study: To find TCR variants linked to disease, the study profiled T cell receptor beta repertoires in ankylosing spondylitis patients and healthy donors. The full study cohort was made up of over 20 ankylosing spondylitis patients and approximately 100 healthy donors. Peripheral blood was sampled, and synovial fluid was additionally collected from ankylosing spondylitis patients.

As encoded in the germline V gene (reference sequence), CDR1 is LNHNV while CDR2 is YYDKDF. After removal of 3 bases from V and 4 bases from J, the junction retains 4 bases not matched to a gene. From cysteine to phenylalanine, the CDR3 is 16 amino acids long. CDR3 DNA is the only sequence kept; it has 48 bases, read in frame from the first base. Overall results and qualifications from the work: According to the report, matched synovial fluid samples from ankylosing spondylitis patients were significantly enriched for the disease-linked clones. The disease-linked clones had a CD8+ phenotype and were found at relatively low frequencies in peripheral blood. Some TCR beta motif variants had previously been reported in synovial fluid and blood of reactive arthritis patients, which suggested common disease-initiation mechanisms. A TCR beta motif made up of several highly homologous amino acid variants appeared to be characteristic of blood from ankylosing spondylitis patients.

Points on this clonotype: The target of this receptor is not known. Nothing much larger sits one base from this clone, and base qualities are not available.

Sequenced using an Illumina HiSeq 2500. TCR beta libraries were prepared by quantitative 5'-RACE with molecular barcodes. Per the authors' processing: Disease-linked TCR variants were identified with a new computational method built on a probabilistic model of VDJ rearrangement. Using fastp at Q25 and MiXCR, TCRdb reprocessed the public reads and kept productive beta chains. A single entry per CDR3 protein holds the most common genes and DNA from its merged rows. These V and J calls are TCRdb output, not the study's own analysis. Counted in this sample were about 360,000 distinct CDR3 sequences; 20% to 25% of them appeared once. The ten largest clones take up around 14% of the sample.

The clonotype originates from a male donor with ankylosing spondylitis or in good health (not recorded which). Sequences were obtained from blood, either unsorted or a sorted T cell fraction (not recorded which). The chain is encoded by TRBV15 joined to TRBJ2-1; 12 central bases correspond to TRBD2. The CDR3: CATSSRTSGVYNEQFF. In nucleotide form, the sequence is TGTGCCACCAGCAGTAGGACTAGCGGGGTGTACAATGAGCAGTTCTTC.